These 21 T cell receptor beta chains came from one sample sequenced in a study of CD8 T cells in ankylosing spondylitis. MiXCR, run by TCRdb on the 5' RACE reads, gives a single entry per CDR3 protein. Among about 150,000 distinct CDR3 sequences, 30% to 40% were seen once, and the ten largest hold 6%. The sequencing sample was made of synovial fluid, either unsorted or a sorted T cell fraction (not recorded which). The receptors shown here come from a male donor with ankylosing spondylitis.

This clonotype was detected only a few times. This chain uses TRBV3-1 with TRBJ2-1; 10 bases align to TRBD1. V lost 4 bases, J lost 4 bases, and 4 bases stayed unmatched. CDR1 LGHDT and CDR2 YNNKEL come from the germline V gene (reference sequence). The CDR3 spans 15 residues. CDR3 bases: TGTGCCAGCAGCCCGGGACAGGGGAATTACAATGAGCAGTTCTTC. Translating gives CASSPGQGNYNEQFF.

This clonotype is a singleton in its sample. The CDR3 DNA reads as TGTGCCAGCAGTCATACCTGGACAGAACCGAACACTGAAGCTTTCTTT. Residues: CASSHTWTEPNTEAFF. The V call is TRBV3-1, the J call TRBJ1-1, with D maybe TRBD1 (6 bases). This CDR3 comprises 16 residues. Germline CDR1 LGHDT, CDR2 YNNKEL (reference sequence). V lost 6 bases and J lost 1, with 18 bases in between.

The sample holds a few counts of this clonotype. V gene TRBV5-1 combines with J gene TRBJ1-2; TRBD1 matches 9 bases. In germline, CDR1 is SGHRS, CDR2 YFSETQ. V dropped 0 bases and J dropped 8; count of bases not matched to a gene: 5. This CDR3 is 14 amino acids long. CDR3 amino acids: CASSLGDRAGGYTF. The CDR3 region has the DNA TGCGCCAGCAGCTTGGGGGACAGGGCCGGCGGCTACACCTTC.

The chain couples TRBV27 to TRBJ2-3; perhaps TRBD1 as D (6 bases). Trimming left V 4 bases short and J 2 bases short, with 13 bases between. CDR1 is MNHEY and CDR2 is SMNVEV in the germline V gene (reference sequence). The CDR3 consists of 15 residues. CDR3 coding DNA: TGTGCCAGCAGTTCCCGGGACATATTCACAGATACGCAGTATTTT. Translated, it gives CASSSRDIFTDTQYF.

The chain recombines TRBV5-1 with TRBJ2-2; maybe TRBD1 (5 bases). Deletions cut 1 base from V and 2 bases from J, with 12 bases between. The CDR3 consists of 16 residues. Per germline, CDR1 SGHRS and CDR2 YFSETQ. CDR3 sequence (DNA): TGCGCCAGCAGCTTGCAGGGTCAAGGAAACACCGGGGAGCTGTTTTTT. Translating it yields CASSLQGQGNTGELFF.

The chain joins TRBV5-1 to TRBJ2-5, with 7 bases fitting TRBD2. J lost 5 bases, V lost 0 bases, and 7 bases had no gene match. CDR1 and CDR2 from the germline V gene are SGHRS and YFSETQ. This CDR3 has 15 residues. The CDR3 protein is CASSLETGAGETQYF. The DNA for the CDR3 is TGCGCCAGCAGCTTGGAAACGGGAGCGGGGGAGACCCAGTACTTC.

This clonotype was seen only a few times. V is TRBV6-2 or TRBV6-3 and J is TRBJ2-1; 10 nucleotides line up with TRBD2. Germline assignment: CDR1 MNHEY and CDR2 SVGEGT. The CDR3 spans 13 residues. The J segment lost 7 bases and the V segment lost 7 bases, leaving 4 bases of the junction unmatched. CDR3 loop: CASKSGRANEQFF. CDR3 in DNA: TGTGCCAGCAAAAGCGGGAGGGCGAATGAGCAGTTCTTC.

Only one count was recorded for this clonotype. This chain links TRBV6-1 with TRBJ1-1; D gene unclear. Between the trimmed V and J ends, which lost 7 bases and 5 bases, there was a span of 8 bases. Germline V gene data show CDR1 as MNHNS and CDR2 as SASEGT. CDR3 size: 11 residues. The CDR3, as DNA: TGTGCCAGCACTCGGAGGACTGAAGCTTTCTTT. It codes for CASTRRTEAFF.

This clonotype was detected a few times. The chain couples TRBV5-5 to TRBJ2-2; 8 bases are shared with TRBD1. CDR1 and CDR2 from the germline V gene are SGHKS and YYEKEE (reference sequence). CDR3 length: 16 amino acids. Unmatched junction bases numbered 6, after V lost 1 base and J lost 4 bases. This chain's CDR3 is CASSLSPRGRTGELFF. The CDR3 DNA sequence: TGTGCCAGCAGCTTGAGTCCCAGGGGGCGCACCGGGGAGCTGTTTTTT.

This clonotype occurred many times. The CDR3 bases are TGTGCCAGCAGCCCCCTGCGGGAAGTTTTTGATGAGCAGTTCTTC. This translates into CASSPLREVFDEQFF. The chain uses TRBV9 and TRBJ2-1; possible D gene TRBD2, 6 bases. V lost 4 bases and J lost 8, with 19 bases in between. CDR1 and CDR2 (germline): SGDLS, YYNGEE. The CDR3 contains 15 residues.

This clonotype has ten or more counts. The chain carries TRBV4-3 and TRBJ2-2; 10 bases map to TRBD2. The CDR3 runs 16 residues. The trim removed 1 base at V and 6 bases at J, leaving 5 bases unmatched. Germline CDR1 reads LGHNA; CDR2 reads YSLEER. CDR3 coding DNA: TGCGCCAGCAGCCAAGTAGCGGGAGGCCATCCCGGGGAGCTGTTTTTT. Its translation: CASSQVAGGHPGELFF.

This clonotype was seen a single time. The V gene is TRBV2, the J gene TRBJ2-7; 7 nucleotides line up with TRBD2. The J segment lost 0 bases and the V segment lost 6 bases, leaving 5 bases of the junction unmatched. The germline CDR1 and CDR2 sequences are SNHLY and FYNNEI. This CDR3 has 14 amino acids. CDR3 loop: CASRETSASYEQYF. CDR3 DNA: TGTGCCAGCAGAGAAACTAGCGCCTCCTACGAGCAGTACTTC.

This clonotype was detected many times. The chain recombines TRBV5-5 with TRBJ1-6; 7 bases map to TRBD1. The germline CDR1 and CDR2 sequences are SGHKS and YYEKEE (reference sequence). CDR3 length: 15 residues. V was clipped by 2 bases and J by 6 bases; unmatched bases: 5. CDR3 nucleotides: TGTGCCAGCAGCTTACCGGGACAGAGTAATTCACCCCTCCACTTT. It is translated as CASSLPGQSNSPLHF.

This chain joins TRBV11-3 and TRBJ2-3; 9 bases line up with TRBD2. V lost 2 bases, J lost 3 bases, and 9 bases stayed unmatched. The CDR3 covers 17 residues. CDR1 SGHNT and CDR2 YENEEA come from the germline V gene. The DNA of the CDR3 is TGTGCCAGCAGCTTATGGTCGTCTAGCGGGGAGACAGATACGCAGTATTTT. Translated, it gives CASSLWSSSGETDTQYF.

Written as DNA, the CDR3 is TGTGCCAGCAGCTTACTCCGTAGCCCCGGGAAAGGGTCTTACGAGCAGTACTTC. Translated, it gives CASSLLRSPGKGSYEQYF. This chain connects TRBV6-5 to TRBJ2-7, with a tentative D call TRBD2 (5 bases). CDR3 length: 18 amino acids. V was cut by 6 bases and J by 4 bases, with 28 bases left in between. Germline CDR1 and CDR2: MNHEY and SVGAGI.

The V call is TRBV12-3 or TRBV12-4, the J call TRBJ1-2, with unresolved D. CDR3 length equals 15 residues. The ends were cut back, 6 bases at V and 0 bases at J, with 14 bases in the middle. The CDR3 DNA follows: TGTGCCAGCAGATTATCGGGAGGGACTAACTATGGCTACACCTTC. It specifies CASRLSGGTNYGYTF.

The chain links TRBV20-1 to TRBJ2-7; D not certain. Germline CDR1 reads DFQATT; CDR2 reads SNEGSKA (reference sequence). Trimming took 3 bases from V and 5 from J, leaving 11 bases between them. This CDR3 contains 12 residues. CDR3 nucleotide sequence: TGCAGTGCTAGGGCCGATTTGGACGAGCAGTACTTC. Amino acid sequence: CSARADLDEQYF.

This clonotype was recorded a few times. The chain combines TRBV4-2 with TRBJ2-3; 11 bases are a match to TRBD2. V lost 1 base, J lost 3 bases, and 6 bases stayed unmatched. The CDR3 length is 17 residues. Germline V gene sequence: CDR1 LGHNA, CDR2 YNFKEQ. The CDR3 loop is CASSQGGTSGPTDTQYF. The CDR3 DNA sequence: TGTGCCAGCAGCCAAGGGGGGACTAGCGGTCCTACAGATACGCAGTATTTT.

This clonotype was seen a handful of times. This sequence may be a read error, since a much larger clone differs from it by one base. The rearrangement joins TRBV5-6 to TRBJ1-1; D remains ambiguous. CDR1 is SGHDT, CDR2 YYEEEE, per germline. This CDR3 region has 15 residues. CDR3 coding DNA: TGTGCCAGCAGCCGGTGGGTGGGCGGAGACACTGAAGTTTTCTTT. Its protein is CASSRWVGGDTEVFF.

This clonotype occurred a few times. V is TRBV7-2 and J is TRBJ2-7; D unresolved. Germline V lookup: CDR1 SGHTA, CDR2 FQGNSA. The CDR3 is 20 amino acids. V was cut by 6 bases and J by 3 bases, with 33 bases left in between. Here the CDR3 DNA reads TGTGCCAGCAGTTTAACGCCTATAGGATCCTATCCCTATACCCTCTACGAGCAGTACTTC. Translating gives CASSLTPIGSYPYTLYEQYF.

The chain couples TRBV7-9 to TRBJ1-2; D remains unclear. The CDR3 covers 13 residues. Trimming left V 2 bases short and J 6 bases short, with 10 bases between. Germline V gives CDR1 SEHNR, CDR2 FQNEAQ (reference sequence). CDR3 sequence (DNA): TGTGCCAGCAGCTTAAGGGAAAGCCATGGCTACACCTTC. Translated: CASSLRESHGYTF.